This TCR beta chain was captured by sequencing in a study of tumor-infiltrating lymphocytes in localized non-small cell lung cancer (dated by TCRdb to the early 2020s). Study-level background: The cohort included patients whose samples were collected after neoadjuvant chemotherapy, as well as both smokers and never-smokers and several histologies. From each patient came resected tumor tissue plus uninvolved lung tissue from that same patient, and the uninvolved lung tissue was described as non-adjacent to the tumor. Alongside flow cytometry, multiplex immunofluorescence, RNA-seq, exome sequencing and proteomics, TCR sequencing was applied to the same patients as one of several integrated assays. In total, the ICON cohort consisted of 140 or so surgical patients with localized non-small cell lung cancer who had their tumors resected. A total of roughly 50 patients were included in the paired tumor versus uninvolved lung comparison of immunoSEQ T-cell fraction.

In the case of this clone: The specificity of this receptor is unknown. No qualities accompany the bases; no much larger clone lies one base away.

Deletion took 5 bases off V and 4 bases off J, with a span of 14 bases between the germline ends. From its cysteine to its phenylalanine, the CDR3 spans 14 amino acids. Here the CDR3 DNA is all that survives: 42 bases in frame from base 1. In the germline V gene, CDR1 corresponds to MNHEY and CDR2 to SVGAGI. Patient enrollment in ICON started in early 2016, and the final patient was enrolled in the second half of 2018. In a subcohort of around 77 patients, fresh tumor and matched uninvolved tissue were collected for in-depth immune analyses, with TCR sequencing among those analyses. DNA for TCR sequencing was isolated from bulk tissue, and no cell sorting was done. The immunoSEQ assay used for TCR sequencing gave the T-cell fraction in both tumor and uninvolved lung tissue. On the study's bioinformatics: For survival analysis, patients were split into high (upper tertile) and low (lower two tertiles) T-cell fraction groups and compared by log-rank test. A signed-rank test was used to test paired tumor versus uninvolved lung differences in T-cell fraction. TCRdb took this table from immuneACCESS and kept in-frame rearrangements with V and J called. Such tables lack part of the clones; where checked against another copy, unresolved V genes explain under half of the gap, and the rest is unexplained. V, J and clone size reflect that table, while D and trimming were determined from the DNA. This sample gives a few thousand clones in total; about four fifths of them show up just once. 9% to 9.5% of the sample rests with the top ten.

Overall results and qualifications from the work: Assay coverage differed among patients according to how much tissue was available, so only a subset of the cohort had TCR sequencing. TCR-derived T-cell fraction did not differ between the flow cytometry-defined immunotypes IM1 (good prognosis) and IM2 (poor prognosis). Consistent with immunofluorescence CD3 counts, TCRbeta sequencing supported greater T cell infiltration in tumors than in uninvolved lung tissue. Because different pieces of the same tissue were used for different assays, technical variation could not be separated from intratumor heterogeneity.

Recombination joined TRBV6-5 with TRBJ1-2; the D segment cannot be called with confidence. This clonotype originated in a human donor with non-small cell lung cancer. Sequenced material: uninvolved lung tissue not adjacent to the tumor. CDR3 loop: CASSPNRDTYGYTF. The sequenced DNA is TGTGCCAGCAGTCCCAACCGGGATACCTATGGCTACACCTTC.